This paragraph covers one TCR beta chain sequence. Its antigen is unknown. The data derive from a study of cytomegalovirus exposure and HLA in healthy donors. The PCR used 60 Vbeta and 13 Jbeta primers. TCRdb's copy holds only in-frame clones and misses some; the assay was immunoSEQ multiplex PCR. The table lists 97,000 or so clones, approximately 77% of them singletons. Study outcomes and limitations: With later analysis, a missense DCLRE1C variant became linked to TCR beta V- and J-gene trimming.

The sample comprised PBMCs. This TCR came from a male donor in good health and CMV-seropositive.

CDR3 loop: CSGKLTGAEKLFF. The CDR3 nucleotides read TGCAGCGGCAAATTGACAGGGGCTGAAAAACTGTTTTTT. This chain joins TRBV29-1 and TRBJ1-4; 8 nucleotides align to TRBD1. V lost 7 bases, J lost 7 bases, and 8 bases stayed unmatched. CDR1 SQVTM and CDR2 ANQGSEA come from the germline V gene. The CDR3 loop spans 13 amino acids.